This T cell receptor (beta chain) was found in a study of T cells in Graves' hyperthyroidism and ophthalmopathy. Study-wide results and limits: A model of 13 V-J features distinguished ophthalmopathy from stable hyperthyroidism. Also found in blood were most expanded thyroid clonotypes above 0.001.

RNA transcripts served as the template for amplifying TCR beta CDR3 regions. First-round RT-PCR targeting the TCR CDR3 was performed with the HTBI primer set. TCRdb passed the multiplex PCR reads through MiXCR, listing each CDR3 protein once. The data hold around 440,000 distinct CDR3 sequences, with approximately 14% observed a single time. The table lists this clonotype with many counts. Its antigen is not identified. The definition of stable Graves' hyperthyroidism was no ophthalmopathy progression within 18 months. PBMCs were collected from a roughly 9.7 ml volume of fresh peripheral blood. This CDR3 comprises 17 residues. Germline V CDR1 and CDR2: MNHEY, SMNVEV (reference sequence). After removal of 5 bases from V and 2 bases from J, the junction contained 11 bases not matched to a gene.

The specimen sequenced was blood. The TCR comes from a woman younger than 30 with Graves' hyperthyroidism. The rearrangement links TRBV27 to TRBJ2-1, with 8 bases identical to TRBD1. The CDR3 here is CASSTTRTGIAYNEQFF. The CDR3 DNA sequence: TGTGCCAGCAGTACCACTCGGACAGGGATAGCCTACAATGAGCAGTTCTTC.